Each of the 6 T cell receptor beta chains below was sequenced from the same sample in a study of T-cell memory formation after mild COVID-19. TCRdb passed the 5' RACE reads through MiXCR, listing each CDR3 protein once. Of approximately 290,000 distinct CDR3 sequences in the sample, roughly 21% were seen once. Source material: PBMCs or a T cell subset sorted from them (not recorded which). The receptors were sampled from a man between 18 and 35 years old who had mild COVID-19 (a few samples of this study predate the infection). Cell type and time point are not known.

In its sample, this clonotype was seen a few times. CDR3 sequence: CASSRTGEGSGNQYF. The CDR3 region has the DNA TGTGCCAGCAGTCGCACAGGGGAAGGTAGCGGAAATCAGTATTTT. V gene TRBV12-3 or TRBV12-4 combines with J gene TRBJ2-3; TRBD1 is a possible D gene (7 bases). The CDR3 runs to 15 residues. Trimming pared 5 bases from V and 12 bases from J, leaving 24 bases between.

This clonotype came up a few times. V and J are TRBV7-9 and TRBJ2-7; D is undetermined. There are 12 residues in the CDR3. Trimming took off 4 bases at V and 2 bases at J, with 6 bases between the two ends. Germline V gene sequence: CDR1 SEHNR, CDR2 FQNEAQ (reference sequence). Written as DNA, the CDR3 is TGTGCCAGCAGCTCCGATACCTACGAGCAGTACTTC. Encoded protein: CASSSDTYEQYF. Variable domain in full (rest from reference TRBV7-9 and TRBJ2-7): DTGVSQNPRHKITKRGQNVTFRCDPISEHNRLYWYRQTLGQGPEFLTYFQNEAQLEKSRLLSDRFSAERPKGSFSTLEIQRTEQGDSAMYLCASSSDTYEQYFGPGTRLTVT.

The sample holds a few counts of this clonotype. The chain joins TRBV7-2 to TRBJ2-1, with TRBD1 identical over 7 bases. The trim removed 6 bases at V and 0 bases at J, leaving 8 bases unmatched. This CDR3 is 16 amino acids long. CDR1 and CDR2 from the germline V gene are SGHTA and FQGNSA. Here the CDR3 DNA reads TGTGCCAGCAGGTTAACAGGGGATAGCTCCTACAATGAGCAGTTCTTC. It is translated as CASRLTGDSSYNEQFF.

The rearrangement links TRBV7-3 to TRBJ2-7; D unresolved. The V gene lost 5 bases and the J gene lost 5 bases, with 13 bases spanning the gap. This CDR3 has 13 amino acids. The germline CDR1 and CDR2 sequences are SGHTA and FQGTGA. The CDR3 reads CASSPRVRHEQYF. CDR3 nucleotide sequence: TGTGCCAGCAGCCCAAGGGTCCGCCACGAGCAGTACTTC.

The chain joins TRBV20-1 to TRBJ2-7; 11 bases align to TRBD1. The V gene's germline CDR1 is DFQATT and CDR2 SNEGSKA (reference sequence). Unmatched junction bases numbered 6, after V lost 5 bases and J lost 3 bases. The CDR3 totals 14 residues. CDR3 sequence: CSAPRGTGGYEQYF. The CDR3 DNA is TGCAGTGCTCCACGGGGGACAGGGGGCTACGAGCAGTACTTC.

The chain carries TRBV7-3 and TRBJ2-5; D not resolved. The CDR3 is made up of 14 amino acids. Trimming cost V 6 bases and J 0 bases, with 11 bases left between them. Germline CDR1 reads SGHTA; CDR2 reads FQGTGA. CDR3 coding DNA: TGTGCCAGCAGTCCAAATGGGTACCAAGAGACCCAGTACTTC. This encodes CASSPNGYQETQYF. The variable domain in full, completed from reference TRBV7-3 and TRBJ2-5, reads GAGVSQTPSNKVTEKGKYVELRCDPISGHTALYWYRQSLGQGPEFLIYFQGTGAADDSGLPNDRFFAVRPEGSVSTLKIQRTERGDSAVYLCASSPNGYQETQYFGPGTRLLVL.